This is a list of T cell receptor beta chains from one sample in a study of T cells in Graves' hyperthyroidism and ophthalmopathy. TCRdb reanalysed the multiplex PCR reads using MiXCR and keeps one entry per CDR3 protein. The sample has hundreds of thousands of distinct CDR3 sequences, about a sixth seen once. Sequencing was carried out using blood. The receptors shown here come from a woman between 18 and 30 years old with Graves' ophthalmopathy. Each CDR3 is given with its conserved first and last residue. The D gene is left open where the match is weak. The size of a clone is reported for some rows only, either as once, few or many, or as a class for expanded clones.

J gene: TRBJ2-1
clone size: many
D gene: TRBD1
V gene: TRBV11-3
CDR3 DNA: TGTGCCAGCAGCCCCCGGAGGGGGGACAGGGATTACAATGAGCAGTTCTTC
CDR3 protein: CASSPRRGDRDYNEQFF

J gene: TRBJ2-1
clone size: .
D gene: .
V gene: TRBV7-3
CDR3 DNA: TGCGCCAGCAGTGAGGACAATAGGGCCTACAATGAGCAGTTCTTC
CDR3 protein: CASSEDNRAYNEQFF

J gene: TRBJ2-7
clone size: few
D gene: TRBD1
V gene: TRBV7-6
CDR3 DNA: TGTGCCAGCAGCACGTCGACAGGGGGCGTAAATATGCACGAGCAGTACTTC
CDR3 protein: CASSTSTGGVNMHEQYF

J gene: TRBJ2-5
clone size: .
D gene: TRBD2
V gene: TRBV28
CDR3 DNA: TGTGCCAGCAAAACTAGCGGGAGGCAAGAGACCCAGTACTTC
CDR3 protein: CASKTSGRQETQYF

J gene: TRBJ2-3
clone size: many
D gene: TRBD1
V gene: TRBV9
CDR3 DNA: TGTGCCAGCAGCCGGACAGGGGAAGCTAGCACAGATACGCAGTATTTT
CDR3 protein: CASSRTGEASTDTQYF

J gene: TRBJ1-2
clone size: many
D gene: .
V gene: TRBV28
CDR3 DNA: TGTGCCAGCAGTTTAAGGGTGGCGGGGGCATGGGGCTACACCTTC
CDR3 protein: CASSLRVAGAWGYTF

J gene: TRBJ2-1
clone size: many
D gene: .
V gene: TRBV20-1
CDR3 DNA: TGCAGTGCTAGAGATTTCGATGAGCAGTTCTTC
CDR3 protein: CSARDFDEQFF

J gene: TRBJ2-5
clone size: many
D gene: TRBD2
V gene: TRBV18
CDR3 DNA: TGTGCCAGCTCGGAGACGGGGGGAGATGGGACCCAGTACTTC
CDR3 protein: CASSETGGDGTQYF

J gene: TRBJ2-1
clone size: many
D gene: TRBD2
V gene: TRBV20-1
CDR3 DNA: TGCAGTGCTGTTCCCTGGGGACTAGCGATGAATGAGCAGTTCTTC
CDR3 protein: CSAVPWGLAMNEQFF

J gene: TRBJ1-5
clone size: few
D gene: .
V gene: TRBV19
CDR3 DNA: TGTGCCAGTAGTATACAAGACAGGTGGGATAGCAATCAGCCCCAGCATTTT
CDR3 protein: CASSIQDRWDSNQPQHF

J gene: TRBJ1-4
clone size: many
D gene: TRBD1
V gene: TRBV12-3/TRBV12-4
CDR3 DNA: TGTGCCAGCAGAGGGACAGGGAATGAAAAACTGTTTTTT
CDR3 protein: CASRGTGNEKLFF

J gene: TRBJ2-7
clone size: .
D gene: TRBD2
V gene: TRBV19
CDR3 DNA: TGTGCCAGTAGTATGGGACTAGGCTCCTACGAGCAGTACTTC
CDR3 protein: CASSMGLGSYEQYF

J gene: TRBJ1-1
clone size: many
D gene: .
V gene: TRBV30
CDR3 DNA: TGTGCCTGGAGTGTGCGGGGCACTGAAGCTTTCTTT
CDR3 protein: CAWSVRGTEAFF

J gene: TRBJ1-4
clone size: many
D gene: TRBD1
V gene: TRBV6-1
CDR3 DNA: TGTGCCAGCAGATCAGCGATTCCGGGACAGGGCCTCCGTAATGAAAAACTGTTTTTT
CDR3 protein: CASRSAIPGQGLRNEKLFF

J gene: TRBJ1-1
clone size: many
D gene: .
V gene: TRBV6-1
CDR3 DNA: TGTGCCAGTGGCCGTATGAACACTGAAGCTTTCTTT
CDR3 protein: CASGRMNTEAFF

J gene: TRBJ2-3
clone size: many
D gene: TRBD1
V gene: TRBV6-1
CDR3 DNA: TGTGCCACGCAGAAGGGACAGGGATTAACAGATACGCAGTATTTT
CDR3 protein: CATQKGQGLTDTQYF

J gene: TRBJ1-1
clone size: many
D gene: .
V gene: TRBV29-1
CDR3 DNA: TGCAGCGTTCAACGGTGGAGGGACGGGACTGAAGCTTTCTTT
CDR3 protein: CSVQRWRDGTEAFF